This entry lists 23 T cell receptor beta chains sequenced from one sample in a study of blood T cell repertoires in COVID-19. Sequenced by immunoSEQ multiplex PCR; TCRdb stores in-frame clones only, minus some. The sample carries roughly 250,000 clones, about 70% recorded once. The specimen was peripheral blood. The receptors were gathered from a woman aged 80 or over with acute or convalescent COVID-19.

This clone was counted between two and nine times. The chain has TRBV5-5 and TRBJ2-6; D gene unclear. This CDR3 has 14 amino acids. CDR1 is SGHKS and CDR2 is YYEKEE in the germline V gene (reference sequence). Trimming removed 6 bases at V and 4 bases at J, with 11 bases between. The CDR3 nucleotides are TGTGCCAGCATGCGGCAGTCCGGGGCCAACGTCCTGACTTTC. This gives the protein CASMRQSGANVLTF.

Concerning this clone: One end of the junction is discordant with germline, which a read error may explain. This chain connects TRBV5-4 to TRBJ2-1; 9 bases are a match to TRBD1. The CDR3 length is 12 residues. CDR1 is SGHNT and CDR2 is YYREEE in the germline V gene (reference sequence). The CDR3 sequence: CASSPGQGMAIF. DNA for the CDR3: TGTGCCAGCAGCCCCGGACAGGGGATGGCGATCTTC.

The V and J genes are TRBV5-4 and TRBJ1-1; tentatively, D is TRBD1 (6 bases). The germline CDR1 and CDR2 sequences are SGHNT and YYREEE (reference sequence). This CDR3 region has 14 residues. Trimming took 4 bases from V and 1 from J, leaving 11 bases between them. The CDR3 spells CASSPGQRNTEAFF. CDR3 DNA sequence: TGTGCCAGCAGCCCCGGACAGAGGAACACTGAAGCTTTCTTT.

This clone has a handful of counts. This specimen includes other DNA sequences encoding the same CDR3. This chain connects TRBV3-1 (or the pseudogene TRBV3-2) to TRBJ1-3; no clear D. The CDR3 extends over 13 amino acids. Germline-derived CDR1 and CDR2 are LGHDT and YNNKEL (reference sequence). The ends were cut back, 3 bases at V and 3 bases at J, with 6 bases in the middle. The CDR3 loop is CASSQAGGNTIYF. The CDR3 DNA reads TGTGCCAGCAGCCAGGCAGGTGGAAACACCATATATTTT.

The V and J genes are TRBV18 and TRBJ2-5; 7 bases match TRBD1. Per the germline V gene, CDR1 is KGHSH and CDR2 is LQKENI. The J segment lost 5 bases and the V segment lost 5 bases, leaving 11 bases of the junction unmatched. This CDR3 is built from 15 residues. CDR3 in DNA: TGTGCCAGCTCAACCCGACAGGGCGGCGGGGAGACCCAGTACTTC. Its protein product is CASSTRQGGGETQYF.

CDR3 sequence: CASSWNPTGPLSYEQYF. The CDR3 bases are TGCGCCAGCAGCTGGAACCCGACAGGCCCGCTCTCCTACGAGCAGTACTTC. The genes are TRBV5-1 and TRBJ2-7, with a tentative D call TRBD1 (6 bases). The CDR3 contains 17 residues. The ends were cut back, 3 bases at V and 0 bases at J, with 19 bases in the middle. Germline CDR1 is SGHRS and CDR2 is YFSETQ.

The chain is built from TRBV6-6 and TRBJ2-1, with 8 bases fitting TRBD2. CDR3 length: 16 amino acids. Trimming cost V 5 bases and J 6 bases; bases outside gene matches: 12. Germline V gene lookup returns CDR1 MNHNY and CDR2 SVGAGI (reference sequence). CDR3 region: CASSIVRGGRPNEQFF. DNA of the CDR3: TGTGCCAGCAGTATAGTACGGGGGGGCCGCCCCAATGAGCAGTTCTTC.

The chain combines TRBV19 with TRBJ2-2; D might be TRBD2 (6 bases). V gave up 5 bases and J gave up 2 bases, with 12 bases separating them. This CDR3 comprises 15 residues. Looked up from germline, CDR1 is LNHDA and CDR2 is SQIVND (reference sequence). CDR3 in amino acids: CASSRRDRNTGELFF. Written as DNA, the CDR3 is TGTGCCAGTAGTCGGCGGGACCGAAACACCGGGGAGCTGTTTTTT.

The CDR3 is CASSFQGSGELFF. In DNA, the CDR3 is TGTGCCAGCAGTTTCCAGGGTTCCGGGGAGCTGTTTTTT. The chain combines TRBV12-3 or TRBV12-4 with TRBJ2-2; TRBD1 is a possible D gene (5 bases). The CDR3 is 13 residues long. Trimming cost V 3 bases and J 6 bases, with 8 bases left between them.

The chain carries TRBV3-1 (or the pseudogene TRBV3-2) and TRBJ1-2; D is possibly TRBD1 (6 bases). This CDR3 region has 13 residues. Trimming took off 3 bases at V and 8 bases at J, with 13 bases between the two ends. In germline, CDR1 is LGHDT, CDR2 YNNKEL (reference sequence). Here the CDR3 DNA reads TGTGCCAGCAGCCAGTCAGGGGCCCAAGGCTACACCTTC. Encoded protein: CASSQSGAQGYTF.

V and J are TRBV4-3 and TRBJ2-5, with TRBD1 as a possible D gene (6 bases). This CDR3 has 14 amino acids. The V gene's germline CDR1 is LGHNA and CDR2 YSLEER. Between the trimmed V and J ends, which lost 0 bases and 7 bases, there was a span of 12 bases. CDR3 amino acids: CASSQEGQWGTQYF. The CDR3 nucleotides read TGCGCCAGCAGCCAAGAAGGACAGTGGGGGACCCAGTACTTC.

The chain recombines TRBV4-3 with TRBJ1-1, with D unresolved. Germline V lookup: CDR1 LGHNA, CDR2 YSLEER. The CDR3 consists of 14 residues. The V and J ends lost 4 bases and 0 bases respectively, with 9 bases between them. As DNA, the CDR3 is TGCGCCAGCAGCCCGAGGGCCTTGAACACTGAAGCTTTCTTT. It codes for CASSPRALNTEAFF.

The chain employs TRBV5-1 and TRBJ2-1, with TRBD2 matching over 9 bases. Germline assignment: CDR1 SGHRS and CDR2 YFSETQ. The junction had 8 bases not matched to a gene; V was cut back by 4 bases and J by 6 bases. The CDR3 loop spans 15 amino acids. CDR3 nucleotide sequence: TGCGCCAGCAGCCCGCGACTAGCGGATGGCAATGAGCAGTTCTTC. Its protein is CASSPRLADGNEQFF.

CDR3 bases: TGCAGCGTCCGAGCGGGACGAACAGATACGCAGTATTTT. Its protein is CSVRAGRTDTQYF. The chain recombines TRBV29-1 with TRBJ2-3; 7 bases line up with TRBD2. The germline gives CDR1 SQVTM, CDR2 ANQGSEA. Germline trimming cut 6 bases from V and 3 bases from J; bases unmatched to any gene: 6. This CDR3 is 13 amino acids long.

The chain links TRBV7-2 to TRBJ1-1; 8 nucleotides align to TRBD1. V shed 1 base, J shed 6 bases, and the junction held 1 base outside the gene matches. Germline V gene lookup returns CDR1 SGHTA and CDR2 FQGNSA. The CDR3 contains 13 residues. Here the CDR3 DNA reads TGTGCCAGCAGCTTAGTGGGACAGGCTGAAGCTTTCTTT. Its translation is CASSLVGQAEAFF.

The chain combines TRBV11-2 with TRBJ1-2; 7 positions match TRBD1. CDR1 is SGHAT and CDR2 is FQNNGV in the germline V gene. There are 15 residues in the CDR3. Trimming removed 1 base from V and 4 bases from J; junction bases left unmatched: 6. CDR3 DNA: TGTGCCAGCAGCTTAGGGTACCCAGGGGGCTATGGCTACACCTTC. It encodes CASSLGYPGGYGYTF. The full variable domain, rest sourced from reference TRBV11-2 and TRBJ1-2, is EAGVAQSPRYKIIEKRQSVAFWCNPISGHATLYWYQQILGQGPKLLIQFQNNGVVDDSQLPKDRFSAERLKGVDSTLKIQPAKLEDSAVYLCASSLGYPGGYGYTFGSGTRLTVV.

This clone showed up just a few times. V is TRBV19 and J is TRBJ1-5; D call uncertain. Germline V lookup: CDR1 LNHDA, CDR2 SQIVND (reference sequence). The CDR3 totals 14 residues. Trimming pared 11 bases from V and 7 bases from J, leaving 21 bases between. The CDR3 here is CASLDRNTNQPQHF. CDR3 nucleotide sequence: TGTGCCTCCCTAGACCGAAACACTAACCAGCCCCAGCATTTT.

The rearrangement joins TRBV28 to TRBJ1-6; TRBD1 matches 7 bases. Germline values: CDR1 MDHEN, CDR2 SYDVKM. The CDR3 loop spans 15 amino acids. The V and J ends lost 6 bases and 9 bases, in that order; junction bases with no gene match: 11. In nucleotides, the CDR3 is TGTGCCAGCAGCTCTATACAGGGGTTTGTTTCACCCCTCCACTTT. Protein: CASSSIQGFVSPLHF.

The chain carries TRBV7-2 and TRBJ2-7, with D unresolved. The CDR3 length is 12 residues. CDR1 is SGHTA and CDR2 is FQGNSA in the germline V gene. The V end lost 5 bases, the J end lost 0 bases, and 5 bases lay between the germline ends. The CDR3 protein is CASSLYSYEQYF. In DNA, the CDR3 is TGTGCCAGCAGCCTGTACTCCTACGAGCAGTACTTC.

A single count supports this clone. Here the CDR3 DNA reads TGTGCCATCAGTGCTGGACAGGGCACCGGGGAGCTGTTTTTT. It is translated as CAISAGQGTGELFF. The V and J genes are TRBV10-3 and TRBJ2-2; 8 bases map to TRBD1. Germline V lookup: CDR1 ENHRY, CDR2 SYGVKD. Trimming removed 4 bases from V and 4 bases from J; junction bases left unmatched: 2. The CDR3 extends over 14 amino acids.

This clone was found a few times. V gene TRBV18 combines with J gene TRBJ1-1; 8 bases fit TRBD1. The CDR3 runs 14 residues. The V segment lost 5 bases and the J segment 1 base; nucleotides outside the gene matches: 3. Germline assignment: CDR1 KGHSH and CDR2 LQKENI. Here the CDR3 DNA reads TGTGCCAGCTCATTCACAGGGGGGAACACTGAAGCTTTCTTT. This sequence encodes CASSFTGGNTEAFF.

The rearrangement uses TRBV18 and TRBJ2-2; 9 bases match TRBD1. The CDR3 runs to 16 residues. Trimming removed 5 bases from V and 10 bases from J; junction bases left unmatched: 14. Per the germline V gene, CDR1 is KGHSH and CDR2 is LQKENI. The CDR3 DNA reads TGTGCCAGCTCAGCCAATGTTGGGACAGGGAATGTGGAGCTGTTTTTT. Translating it yields CASSANVGTGNVELFF.

The chain employs TRBV21-1 and TRBJ1-6; the table assigns TRBD1, which was not confirmed against the DNA. TRBV21-1 is a pseudogene. The CDR3 is 21 residues long. The CDR3 sequence is CASSHPPFPTQGTYRYSPLHF. CDR3 bases: TGTGCCAGCAGCCATCCACCCTTCCCGACCCAGGGGACCTACCGCTATTCACCCCTCCACTTT.